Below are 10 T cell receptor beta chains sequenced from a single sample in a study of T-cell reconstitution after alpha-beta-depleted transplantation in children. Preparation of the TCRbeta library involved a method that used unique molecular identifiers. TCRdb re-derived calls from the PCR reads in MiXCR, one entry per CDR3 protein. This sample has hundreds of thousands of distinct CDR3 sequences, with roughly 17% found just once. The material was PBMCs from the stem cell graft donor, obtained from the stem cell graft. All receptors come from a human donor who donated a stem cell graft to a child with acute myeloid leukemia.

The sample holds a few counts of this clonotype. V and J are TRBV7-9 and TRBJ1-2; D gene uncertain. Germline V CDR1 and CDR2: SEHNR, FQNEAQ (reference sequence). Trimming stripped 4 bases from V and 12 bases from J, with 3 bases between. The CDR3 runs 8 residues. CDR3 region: CASSSNTF. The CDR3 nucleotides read TGTGCCAGCAGCTCGAACACCTTC.

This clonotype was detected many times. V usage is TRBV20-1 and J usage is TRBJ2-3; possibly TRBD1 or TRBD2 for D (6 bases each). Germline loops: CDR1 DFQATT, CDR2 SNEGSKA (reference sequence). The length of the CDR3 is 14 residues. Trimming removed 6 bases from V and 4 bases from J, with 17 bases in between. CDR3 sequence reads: CSAWRGVNADTQYF. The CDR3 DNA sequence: TGCAGTGCCTGGAGGGGGGTTAATGCAGATACGCAGTATTTT.

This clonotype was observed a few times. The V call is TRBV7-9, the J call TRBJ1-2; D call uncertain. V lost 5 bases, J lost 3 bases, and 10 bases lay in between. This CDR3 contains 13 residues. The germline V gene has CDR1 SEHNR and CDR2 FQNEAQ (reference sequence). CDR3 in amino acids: CASSPTQYYGYTF. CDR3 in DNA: TGTGCCAGCAGCCCCACCCAGTACTATGGCTACACCTTC.

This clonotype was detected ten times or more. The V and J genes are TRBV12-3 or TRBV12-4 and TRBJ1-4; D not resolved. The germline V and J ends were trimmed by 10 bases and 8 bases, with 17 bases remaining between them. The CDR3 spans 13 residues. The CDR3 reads CATRRGFEEKLFF. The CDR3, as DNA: TGTGCCACCCGACGAGGATTTGAAGAAAAACTGTTTTTT.

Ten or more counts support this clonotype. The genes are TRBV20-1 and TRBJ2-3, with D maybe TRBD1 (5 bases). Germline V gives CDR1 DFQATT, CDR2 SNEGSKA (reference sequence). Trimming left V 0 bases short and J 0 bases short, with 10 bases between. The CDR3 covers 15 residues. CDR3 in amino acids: CSARDTGTSTDTQYF. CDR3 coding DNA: TGCAGTGCTAGAGATACAGGAACTAGCACAGATACGCAGTATTTT.

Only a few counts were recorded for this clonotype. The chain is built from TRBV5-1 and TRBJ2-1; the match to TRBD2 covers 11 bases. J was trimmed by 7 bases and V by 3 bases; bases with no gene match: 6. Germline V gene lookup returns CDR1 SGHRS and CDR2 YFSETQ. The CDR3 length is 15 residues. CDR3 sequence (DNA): TGCGCCAGCAGCTCCTCTAGCGGGGGGCGGAATGAGCAGTTCTTC. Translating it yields CASSSSSGGRNEQFF. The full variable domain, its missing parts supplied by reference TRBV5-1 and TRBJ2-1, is KAGVTQTPRYLIKTRGQQVTLSCSPISGHRSVSWYQQTPGQGLQFLFEYFSETQRNKGNFPGRFSGRQFSNSRSEMNVSTLELGDSALYLCASSSSSGGRNEQFFGPGTRLTVL.

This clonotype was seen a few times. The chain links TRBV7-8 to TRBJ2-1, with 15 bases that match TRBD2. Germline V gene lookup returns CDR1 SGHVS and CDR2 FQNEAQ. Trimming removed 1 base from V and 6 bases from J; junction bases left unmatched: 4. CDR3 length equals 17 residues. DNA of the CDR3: TGTGCCAGCAGCTTAGAACAGGGACTAGCGGGGGGCAATGAGCAGTTCTTC. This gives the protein CASSLEQGLAGGNEQFF.

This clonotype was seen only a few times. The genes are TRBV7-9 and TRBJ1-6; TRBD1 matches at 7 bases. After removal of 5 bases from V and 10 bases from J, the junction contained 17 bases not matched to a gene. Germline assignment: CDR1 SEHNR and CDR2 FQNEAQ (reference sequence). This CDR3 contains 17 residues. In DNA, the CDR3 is TGTGCCAGCAGCCCAGGGACCACAGGGGTTAGTAGGTCACCCCTCCACTTT. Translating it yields CASSPGTTGVSRSPLHF.

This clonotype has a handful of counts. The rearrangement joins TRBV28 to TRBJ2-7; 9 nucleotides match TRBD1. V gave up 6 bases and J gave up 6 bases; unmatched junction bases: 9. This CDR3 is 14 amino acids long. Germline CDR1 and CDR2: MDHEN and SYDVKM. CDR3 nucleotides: TGTGCCAGCAGCCCGGGACAGGGTTTCCCCGAGCAGTACGTC. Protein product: CASSPGQGFPEQYV.

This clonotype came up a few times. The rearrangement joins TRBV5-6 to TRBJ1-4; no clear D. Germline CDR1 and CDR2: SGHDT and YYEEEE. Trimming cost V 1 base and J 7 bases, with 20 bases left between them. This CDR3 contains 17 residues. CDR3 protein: CASSLRTAPRKSEKLFF. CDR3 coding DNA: TGTGCCAGCAGCTTGCGCACAGCCCCGCGGAAGAGTGAAAAACTGTTTTTT.